The TCR beta chain under discussion was sequenced for a study of post-analysis software for immune sequencing data. Prepared libraries of TCR beta cDNA carried unique molecular identifiers. TCRdb reprocessed the PCR reads with MiXCR, giving one entry per CDR3 protein. The profile covers 750,000 to 950,000 distinct CDR3 sequences, with about half appearing a single time and roughly 4.9% taken by the ten largest. The receptor was derived from a girl aged 10-17 years with multiple sclerosis. The sequenced material came from blood.

DNA for the CDR3: TGTGCCAGCAGTGGGTCAGGGAGCGGCGACGTATTACGAACAGATACGCAGTATTTT. Encoded protein: CASSGSGSGDVLRTDTQYF. V is TRBV6-2 or TRBV6-3 and J is TRBJ2-3; D is possibly TRBD1 or TRBD2 (5 bases each). Trimming removed 5 bases from V and 3 bases from J, with 27 bases in between. The germline CDR1 and CDR2 sequences are MNHEY and SVGEGT. The CDR3 totals 19 residues.